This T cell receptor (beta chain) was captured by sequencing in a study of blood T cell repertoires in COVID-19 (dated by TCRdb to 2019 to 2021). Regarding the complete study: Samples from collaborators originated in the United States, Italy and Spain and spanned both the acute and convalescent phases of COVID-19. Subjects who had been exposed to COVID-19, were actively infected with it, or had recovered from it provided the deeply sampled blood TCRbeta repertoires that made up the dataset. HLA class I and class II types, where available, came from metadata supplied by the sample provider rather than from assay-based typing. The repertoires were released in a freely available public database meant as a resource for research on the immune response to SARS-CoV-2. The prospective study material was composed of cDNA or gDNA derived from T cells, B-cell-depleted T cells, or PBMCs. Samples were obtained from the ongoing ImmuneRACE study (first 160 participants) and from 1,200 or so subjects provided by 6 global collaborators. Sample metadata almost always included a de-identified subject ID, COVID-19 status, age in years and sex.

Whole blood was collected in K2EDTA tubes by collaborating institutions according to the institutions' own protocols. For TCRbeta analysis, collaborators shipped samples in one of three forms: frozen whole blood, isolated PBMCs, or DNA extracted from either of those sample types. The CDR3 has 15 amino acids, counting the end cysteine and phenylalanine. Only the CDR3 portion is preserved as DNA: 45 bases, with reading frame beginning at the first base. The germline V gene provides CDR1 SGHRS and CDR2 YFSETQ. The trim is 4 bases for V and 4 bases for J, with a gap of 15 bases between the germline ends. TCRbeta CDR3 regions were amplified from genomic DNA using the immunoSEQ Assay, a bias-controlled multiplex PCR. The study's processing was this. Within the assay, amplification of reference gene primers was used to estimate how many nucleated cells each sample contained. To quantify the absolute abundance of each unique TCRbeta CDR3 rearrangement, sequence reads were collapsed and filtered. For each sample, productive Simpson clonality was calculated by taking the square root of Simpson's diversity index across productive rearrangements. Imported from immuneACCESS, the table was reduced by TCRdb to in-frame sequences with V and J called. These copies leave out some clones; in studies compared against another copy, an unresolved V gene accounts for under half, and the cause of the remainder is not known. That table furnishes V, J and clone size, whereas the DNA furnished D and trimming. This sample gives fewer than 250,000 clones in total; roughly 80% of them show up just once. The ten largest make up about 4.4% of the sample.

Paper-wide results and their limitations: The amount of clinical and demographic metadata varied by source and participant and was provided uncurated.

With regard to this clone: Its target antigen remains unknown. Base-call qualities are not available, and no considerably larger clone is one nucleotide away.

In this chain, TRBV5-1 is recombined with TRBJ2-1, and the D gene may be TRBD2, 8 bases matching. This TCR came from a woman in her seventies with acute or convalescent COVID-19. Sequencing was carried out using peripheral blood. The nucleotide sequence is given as TGCGCCAGCAGCCTACGGGAGGGGGCATACAATGAGCAGTTCTTC. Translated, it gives CASSLREGAYNEQFF. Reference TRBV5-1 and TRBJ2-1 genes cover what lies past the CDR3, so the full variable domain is KAGVTQTPRYLIKTRGQQVTLSCSPISGHRSVSWYQQTPGQGLQFLFEYFSETQRNKGNFPGRFSGRQFSNSRSEMNVSTLELGDSALYLCASSLREGAYNEQFFGPGTRLTVL.